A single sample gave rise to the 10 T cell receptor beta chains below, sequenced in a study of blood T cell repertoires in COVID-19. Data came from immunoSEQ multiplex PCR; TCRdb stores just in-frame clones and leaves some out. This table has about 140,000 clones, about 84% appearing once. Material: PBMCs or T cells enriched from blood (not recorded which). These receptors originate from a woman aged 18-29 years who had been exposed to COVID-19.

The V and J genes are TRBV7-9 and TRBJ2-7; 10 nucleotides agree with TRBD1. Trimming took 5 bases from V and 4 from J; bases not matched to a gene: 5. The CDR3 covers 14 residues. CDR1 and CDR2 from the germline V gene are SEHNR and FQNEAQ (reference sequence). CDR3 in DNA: TGTGCCAGCAGCCCGGGACAGGGGATATACGAGCAGTACTTC. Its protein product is CASSPGQGIYEQYF.

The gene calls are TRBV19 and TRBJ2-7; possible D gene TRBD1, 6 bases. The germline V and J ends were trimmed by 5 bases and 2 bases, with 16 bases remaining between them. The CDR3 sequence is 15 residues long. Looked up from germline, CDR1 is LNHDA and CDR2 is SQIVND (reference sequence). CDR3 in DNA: TGTGCCAGTAGTTTAAGGGGCAGGGGACCCTACGAGCAGTACTTC. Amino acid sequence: CASSLRGRGPYEQYF. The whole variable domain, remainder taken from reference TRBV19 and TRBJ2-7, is DGGITQSPKYLFRKEGQNVTLSCEQNLNHDAMYWYRQDPGQGLRLIYYSQIVNDFQKGDIAEGYSVSREKKESFPLTVTSAQKNPTAFYLCASSLRGRGPYEQYFGPGTRLTVT.

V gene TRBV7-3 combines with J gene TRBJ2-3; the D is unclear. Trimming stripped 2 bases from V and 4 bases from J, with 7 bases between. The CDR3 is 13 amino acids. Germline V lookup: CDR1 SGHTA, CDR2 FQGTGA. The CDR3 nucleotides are TGTGCCAGCAGCTTACGAGGTGCAGATACGCAGTATTTT. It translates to CASSLRGADTQYF. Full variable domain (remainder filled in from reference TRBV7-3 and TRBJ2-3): GAGVSQTPSNKVTEKGKYVELRCDPISGHTALYWYRQSLGQGPEFLIYFQGTGAADDSGLPNDRFFAVRPEGSVSTLKIQRTERGDSAVYLCASSLRGADTQYFGPGTRLTVL.

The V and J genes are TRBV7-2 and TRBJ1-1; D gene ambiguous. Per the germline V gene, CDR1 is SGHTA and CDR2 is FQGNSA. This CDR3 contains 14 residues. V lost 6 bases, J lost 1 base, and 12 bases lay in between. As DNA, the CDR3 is TGTGCCAGCAGAAAAGGACTGACGAACACTGAAGCTTTCTTT. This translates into CASRKGLTNTEAFF.

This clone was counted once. CDR3 bases: TGTGCCAGCAGTGAACAGGGGAGTGGGGGCCCTGGAGCTTTCTTT. Its protein product is CASSEQGSGGPGAFF. The V and J genes are TRBV2 and TRBJ1-1; a weak D match, TRBD1 (6 bases). Germline loops: CDR1 SNHLY, CDR2 FYNNEI. CDR3 length: 15 amino acids. V was clipped by 2 bases and J by 10 bases, with 20 bases between them.

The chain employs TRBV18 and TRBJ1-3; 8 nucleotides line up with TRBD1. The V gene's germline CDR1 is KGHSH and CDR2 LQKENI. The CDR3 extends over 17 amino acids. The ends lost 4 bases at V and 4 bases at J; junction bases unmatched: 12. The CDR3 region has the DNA TGTGCCAGCTCACACACACGGACAGGGTCGGACGGAAACACCATATATTTT. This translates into CASSHTRTGSDGNTIYF.

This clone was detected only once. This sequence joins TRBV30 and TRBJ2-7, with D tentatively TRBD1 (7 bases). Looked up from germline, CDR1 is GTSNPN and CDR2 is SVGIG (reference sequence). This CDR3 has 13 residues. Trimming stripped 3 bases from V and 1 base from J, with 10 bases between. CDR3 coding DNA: TGTGCCTGGAGCAGGGGGAGGTCCTACGAGCAGTACTTC. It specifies CAWSRGRSYEQYF. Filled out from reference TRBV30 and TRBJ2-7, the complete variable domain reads SQTIHQWPATLVQPVGSPLSLECTVEGTSNPNLYWYRQAAGRGLQLLFYSVGIGQISSEVPQNLSASRPQDRQFILSSKKLLLSDSGFYLCAWSRGRSYEQYFGPGTRLTVT.

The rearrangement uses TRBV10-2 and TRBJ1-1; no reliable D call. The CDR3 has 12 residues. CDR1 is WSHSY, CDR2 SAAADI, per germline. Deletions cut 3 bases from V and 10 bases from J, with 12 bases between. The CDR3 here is CASSDGAHRAFF. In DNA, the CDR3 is TGCGCCAGCAGTGACGGAGCGCATAGAGCTTTCTTT.

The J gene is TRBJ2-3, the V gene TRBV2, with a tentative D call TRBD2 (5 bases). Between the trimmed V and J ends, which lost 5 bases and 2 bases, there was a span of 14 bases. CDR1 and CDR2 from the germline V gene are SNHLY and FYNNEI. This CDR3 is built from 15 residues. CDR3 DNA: TGTGCCAGCAGTTCCGCGGACTTGGACACAGATACGCAGTATTTT. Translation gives CASSSADLDTDTQYF.

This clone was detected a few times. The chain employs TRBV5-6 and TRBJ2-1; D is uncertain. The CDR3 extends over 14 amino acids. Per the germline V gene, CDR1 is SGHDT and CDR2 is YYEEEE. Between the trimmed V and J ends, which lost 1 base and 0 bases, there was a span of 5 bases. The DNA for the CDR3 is TGTGCCAGCAGCTTGTTCCGCTCCTACAATGAGCAGTTCTTC. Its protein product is CASSLFRSYNEQFF.